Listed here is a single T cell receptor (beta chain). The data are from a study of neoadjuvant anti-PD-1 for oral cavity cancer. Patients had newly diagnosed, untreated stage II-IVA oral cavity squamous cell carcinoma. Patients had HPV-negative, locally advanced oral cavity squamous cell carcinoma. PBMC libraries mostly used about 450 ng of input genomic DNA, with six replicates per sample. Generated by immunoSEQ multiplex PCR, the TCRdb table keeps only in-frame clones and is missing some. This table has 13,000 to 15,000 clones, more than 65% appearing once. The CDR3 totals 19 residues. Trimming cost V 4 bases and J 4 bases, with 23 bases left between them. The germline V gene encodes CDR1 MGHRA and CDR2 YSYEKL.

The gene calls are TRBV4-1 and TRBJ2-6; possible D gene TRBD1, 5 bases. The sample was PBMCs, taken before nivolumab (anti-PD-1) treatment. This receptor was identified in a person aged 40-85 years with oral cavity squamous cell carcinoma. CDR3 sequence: CASSPAGYTKGPGANVLTF. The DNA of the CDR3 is TGCGCCAGCAGCCCGGCAGGGTACACAAAGGGGCCAGGGGCCAACGTCCTGACTTTC.